Listed below are T cell receptor beta chains from one sample, sequenced in a study of blood T cell repertoires in COVID-19. Method: immunoSEQ multiplex PCR; TCRdb's copy keeps in-frame clones and lacks some. The repertoire holds 200,000 to 300,000 clones, with approximately 80% as singletons. Sequenced: peripheral blood. The receptors derive from a man in his sixties with acute or convalescent COVID-19. The CDR3 runs from the conserved cysteine through the conserved F or W. The D gene is left open where the match is weak. Only some rows state a clone size, as once, few, many or a class for expanded clones.

clone size,D gene,J gene,V gene,CDR3 DNA,CDR3 protein
-,-,TRBJ1-2,TRBV19,TGTGCCAGTAGTATCGGCGACAGGCTTTCCTATGGCTACACCTTC,CASSIGDRLSYGYTF
-,TRBD2,TRBJ2-5,TRBV5-4,TGTGCCAGCAGCTGGACTAGCGTATTCGGAGAGACCCAGTACTTC,CASSWTSVFGETQYF
-,TRBD1,TRBJ1-4,TRBV29-1,TGCAGCGTTGTCTCGCGGGACAGACTGTTTTTT,CSVVSRDRLFF
-,-,TRBJ2-2,TRBV7-2,TGTGCCAGCAGCCCGACAGTGAACACCGGGGAGCTGTTTTTT,CASSPTVNTGELFF
-,-,TRBJ2-5,TRBV2,TGTGCCAGCACGTACCACAAGGAGACCCAGTACTTC,CASTYHKETQYF
-,TRBD2,TRBJ2-2,TRBV5-5,TGTGCCAGCAGCTCCTTACCCGCCGAGCGGGGGAACACCGGGGAGCTGTTTTTT,CASSSLPAERGNTGELFF
-,TRBD2,TRBJ2-3,TRBV11-2,TGTGCCAGCAGCTTCTTCCGCTCGACTAGCGGGAGACATACGCAGTATTTT,CASSFFRSTSGRHTQYF
-,-,TRBJ1-1,TRBV2,TGTGCCAGCAGTGGATACCAGGGCTCGAACACTGAAGCTTTCTTT,CASSGYQGSNTEAFF
once,TRBD2,TRBJ2-2,TRBV2,TGTGCCAGCAGTGAATCTCGGGGGGTAAACACCGGGGAGCTGTTTTTT,CASSESRGVNTGELFF
-,-,TRBJ1-4,TRBV5-8,TGTGCCAGCAGCACGGGACTGCTTGATAATGAAAAACTGTTTTTT,CASSTGLLDNEKLFF
-,-,TRBJ2-7,TRBV18,TGTGCCAGCTCACCACCGTCTAGCCCCGGCTACGAGCAGTACTTC,CASSPPSSPGYEQYF
-,TRBD1,TRBJ2-2,TRBV3-1/TRBV3-2,TGTGCCAGCAGCCCTAGAGTCGGGACAGGACCCATGAACACCGGGGAGCTGTTTTTT,CASSPRVGTGPMNTGELFF
-,TRBD2,TRBJ2-7,TRBV18,TGTGCCAGCTCACCAGCGGGAGCTCTTTCCTACGAGCAGTACTTC,CASSPAGALSYEQYF